Each of the 17 T cell receptor beta chains below was sequenced from the same sample in a study of shared clonotypes between healthy human individuals. TCRdb keeps only in-frame clones here, not all; method: immunoSEQ multiplex PCR. Among approximately 500,000 clones listed, over 75% were seen once. Material for sequencing was PBMCs. The receptors stem from a woman between 40 and 50 years old in good health. Some clones in this sample may be carry-over from other donors' samples.

On this clone itself: The same CDR3 arises from other DNA sequences in this sample as well. The gene calls are TRBV5-1 and TRBJ1-4; 9 bases are shared with TRBD1. Germline V CDR1 and CDR2: SGHRS, YFSETQ. The ends lost 3 bases at V and 8 bases at J; junction bases unmatched: 5. CDR3 length: 14 residues. Written as DNA, the CDR3 is TGCGCCAGCAGCTCGGGACAGGGTGGGGAAAAACTGTTTTTT. Protein product: CASSSGQGGEKLFF.

The V call is TRBV6-1, the J call TRBJ2-1; D is perhaps TRBD2 (6 bases). V was trimmed by 0 bases and J by 2 bases, leaving 17 bases between them. The CDR3 covers 18 residues. Germline-derived CDR1 and CDR2 are MNHNS and SASEGT. The CDR3 loop reads CASSEAGRGRTTYNEQFF. Written as DNA, the CDR3 is TGTGCCAGCAGTGAAGCGGGTCGGGGGAGGACTACCTACAATGAGCAGTTCTTC.

In regard to this clone: This is likely a read error, given that the CDR3 carries no conserved phenylalanine or tryptophan at its end. It is unclear where the CDR3 begins or ends on the DNA, so no DNA is shown, and the CDR3 is as TCRdb lists it. The chain is built from TRBV6-4 and TRBJ2-7; the table gives TRBD2 as D, unverified against the DNA. Germline CDR1 is MRHNA and CDR2 is SNTAGT. The CDR3 comprises 11 residues, both ends counted. The CDR3 here is CASSEKRLAFL.

With respect to this clone: Different DNA sequences within this sample yield the same CDR3. The chain has TRBV7-9 and TRBJ1-6; D gene ambiguous. Germline CDR1 reads SEHNR; CDR2 reads FQNEAQ (reference sequence). Trimming shortened V by 1 base and J by 7 bases, and 8 bases separated the two germline ends. The CDR3 is 14 residues long. CDR3 protein: CASSLEQYNSPLHF. In nucleotides, the CDR3 is TGTGCCAGCAGCTTAGAACAATACAATTCACCCCTCCACTTT.

The J gene is TRBJ2-1, the V gene TRBV10-3, with TRBD2 matching over 16 bases. This CDR3 is built from 16 residues. In germline, CDR1 is ENHRY, CDR2 SYGVKD. The ends lost 4 bases at V and 10 bases at J; junction bases unmatched: 7. The CDR3 sequence is CAISGHPGLAGGEQFF. CDR3 DNA: TGTGCCATCAGTGGGCATCCGGGACTAGCGGGAGGGGAGCAGTTCTTC.

A remark on this clone: Germline is not matched at one junction end, which may reflect a read error. CDR3 region: CASLSRLTGPLGF. DNA for the CDR3: TGTGCCAGCCTTTCCCGCTTGACAGGGCCTCTCGGGTTC. This chain uses TRBV6-1 with TRBJ2-7, with 7 bases identical to TRBD1. CDR1 is MNHNS, CDR2 SASEGT, per germline. The CDR3 loop spans 13 amino acids.

The genes are TRBV6-1 and TRBJ2-7; D is ambiguous. V shed 7 bases and J shed 1 base, with 11 bases lying between them. The CDR3 is 13 amino acids. Germline V gene sequence: CDR1 MNHNS, CDR2 SASEGT. In DNA, the CDR3 is TGTGCCAGCACCTTGACACGTTCCTACGAGCAGTACTTC. It specifies CASTLTRSYEQYF.

The chain links TRBV7-3 to TRBJ2-7; 7 bases agree with TRBD2. The CDR3 runs to 14 residues. The junction had 6 bases not matched to a gene; V was cut back by 5 bases and J by 2 bases. Germline V gene sequence: CDR1 SGHTA, CDR2 FQGTGA. The CDR3 region has the DNA TGTGCCAGCAGCCCCGGGACTATCCCCTACGAGCAGTACTTC. Translation: CASSPGTIPYEQYF.

The chain joins TRBV5-8 to TRBJ2-3, with 13 bases aligning to TRBD2. V shed 3 bases, J shed 1 base, and the junction held 2 bases outside the gene matches. This CDR3 contains 16 residues. Per germline, CDR1 SGHTS and CDR2 YDEGEE. In nucleotides, the CDR3 is TGTGCCAGCAGCTACGGACTAGCGGGAGGCACAGATACGCAGTATTTT. It yields the protein CASSYGLAGGTDTQYF.

The table lists this clone with a count of one. The rearrangement links TRBV5-4 to TRBJ2-7; D is possibly TRBD1 (5 bases). The germline V gene has CDR1 SGHNT and CDR2 YYREEE (reference sequence). This CDR3 contains 13 residues. Trimming cost V 3 bases and J 3 bases, with 10 bases left between them. The CDR3, as DNA: TGTGCCAGCAGCTACCCAGGGATCTACGAGCAGTACTTC. Amino acid sequence: CASSYPGIYEQYF.

This clone turned up a few times. This chain uses TRBV5-6 with TRBJ2-1, with unresolved D. The V end was cut by 0 bases, the J end by 7 bases, with 14 bases between. The CDR3 covers 15 residues. Germline CDR1 SGHDT, CDR2 YYEEEE. The CDR3 DNA is TGTGCCAGCAGCTTGGGAAGGAAGGAACTTAATGAGCAGTTCTTC. Protein: CASSLGRKELNEQFF.

This clone was seen a single time. This chain connects TRBV5-1 to TRBJ2-3; D perhaps matches TRBD1 (6 bases). The V end lost 4 bases, the J end lost 2 bases, and 14 bases lay between the germline ends. The V gene's germline CDR1 is SGHRS and CDR2 YFSETQ. The CDR3 consists of 15 residues. The DNA for the CDR3 is TGCGCCAGCAGCCAGGGGTCGACACACACAGATACGCAGTATTTT. This sequence encodes CASSQGSTHTDTQYF. Combining the CDR3 with reference TRBV5-1 and TRBJ2-3 gives the whole variable domain KAGVTQTPRYLIKTRGQQVTLSCSPISGHRSVSWYQQTPGQGLQFLFEYFSETQRNKGNFPGRFSGRQFSNSRSEMNVSTLELGDSALYLCASSQGSTHTDTQYFGPGTRLTVL.

V and J are TRBV30 and TRBJ2-1; the match to TRBD2 covers 13 bases. This CDR3 spans 15 amino acids. The V gene end was trimmed by 2 bases and the J gene end by 6 bases; junction bases not matched to a gene: 4. Germline-derived CDR1 and CDR2 are GTSNPN and SVGIG (reference sequence). Here the CDR3 DNA reads TGTGCCTGGAGTTTGACTAGCGGGAGGTTCAATGAGCAGTTCTTC. Residues: CAWSLTSGRFNEQFF.

The V call is TRBV5-1, the J call TRBJ2-5; 10 bases line up with TRBD1. V trimming: 0 bases; J trimming: 11 bases; junction bases outside the gene matches: 10. Germline loops: CDR1 SGHRS, CDR2 YFSETQ. The CDR3 is 15 residues long. DNA of the CDR3: TGCGCCAGCAGCTTGGGGGGACAGGGGCCTCAACATCAGTACTTC. It translates to CASSLGGQGPQHQYF.

The sample holds one count of this clone. The chain couples TRBV6-4 to TRBJ2-3; 13 bases line up with TRBD2. With V trimmed by 6 bases and J by 5 bases, 5 bases remained unmatched. There are 15 residues in the CDR3. Germline assignment: CDR1 MRHNA and CDR2 SNTAGT. CDR3 DNA sequence: TGTGCCAGCAGGGGGACTAGCGGGACAGGAGATACGCAGTATTTT. Translating it yields CASRGTSGTGDTQYF.

CDR3 in DNA: TGCGCCAGCAGACAACTAGCGGGCACAGATACGCAGTATTTT. Translating gives CASRQLAGTDTQYF. The rearrangement uses TRBV5-1 and TRBJ2-3; 8 bases are shared with TRBD2. Germline CDR1 SGHRS, CDR2 YFSETQ. The CDR3 has 14 residues. V lost 5 bases, J lost 1 base, and 3 bases stayed unmatched.

The genes are TRBV5-1 and TRBJ1-3, with TRBD1 identical over 10 bases. Losses at the gene ends were 3 bases for V and 8 bases for J; bases not matched to a gene: 5. The CDR3 extends over 14 amino acids. Germline lookup yields CDR1 SGHRS and CDR2 YFSETQ. The CDR3 bases are TGCGCCAGCAGCTCGGGACAGGGGATAGACACCATATATTTT. Protein: CASSSGQGIDTIYF.